The present TCR beta chain was sequenced within a study of neurological immune-mediated disorders (dated by TCRdb to about 2019). About the investigation overall: The study compared peripheral blood TCR-beta repertoires of HTLV-I-associated myelopathy (HAM/TSP) patients, multiple sclerosis patients and healthy controls using UMI-based sequencing. The roughly 110 TCR-beta libraries covered PBMC samples along with longitudinal samples, technical triplicates, and paired sorted CD4+ and CD8+ T-cell subsets. The cohort comprised some 71 subjects: roughly 15 HAM/TSP patients, 35 or so multiple sclerosis patients and about 20 healthy controls. What the work shows at the level of the full study, not this receptor alone: Across subjects, expanded clones never shared an identical CDR3 amino acid sequence, which suggests that the TCR-beta repertoires in every group were private. TCR clonal expansion was highest in HAM/TSP patients and lowest in MS patients, with MS patients falling below even healthy controls.

At the junction V is shortened by 7 bases and J by 2 bases; bases outside the gene matches: 7. Its CDR3 holds 14 amino acids, cysteine through phenylalanine. The retained sequence is limited to the CDR3, 42 bases, with the frame set at the first base. Per the germline V gene, SGHRS is the CDR1 and YFSETQ is the CDR2. Blood bank volunteers in Maryland, USA served as the healthy controls. For the unsorted PBMC libraries, 2 million PBMCs were stored in RNAlater at -80 degrees C until RNA extraction and were used to generate the libraries. Peripheral blood underwent Ficoll-Hypaque density gradient centrifugation to isolate PBMCs, which were then cryopreserved in liquid nitrogen. To synthesize cDNA, template-switch 5'RACE was performed with a primer carrying a 10-nucleotide random unique molecular identifier so that each TCR transcript was tagged. Over 180 million TCR-beta sequences, covering 15-18 subjects, were produced in each sequencing run. Total RNA was extracted with the RNeasy kit. The KAPA Real-time Library Amplification kit was used to amplify TCR-beta VDJ regions with primers for the TCR constant region and the 5'RACE anchor. Sample indexes and Illumina adaptors were added in a first PCR, and a second PCR then increased library yield. After purification with Ampure beads, the TCR product of roughly 650 bp was size-selected on a 2% E-gel SizeSelection system. Library quality was checked on a Bioanalyzer, concentration was measured with Qubit, and libraries were quantified with the Kapa Library Quantification kit before pooling. Libraries were sequenced paired-end 2 x 150 bp on an Illumina HiSeq 2500. To increase sequence diversity, roughly 24-31% phiX was spiked into each library pool. In the source study's methods: Quality-filtered reads were processed with the UMI-based MiGEC pipeline, which removed over 75% of raw TCR sequences during error correction. VDJ genes were aligned to IMGT germline references, and clonotypes were defined by unique CDR3 amino acid sequence plus V-J genes. Clonal expansion, Shannon diversity and CDR3 relatedness were evaluated with VDJtools (CalcPairwiseDistances, ClusterSamples), while phylogenetic trees were built in CLCbio workbench. Using coefficient-of-variation modelling across technical triplicates, the study counted a clone as expanded if it had at least 8 unique UMIs. TCRdb cleaned the public reads at Q25 with fastp, built clones with MiXCR and kept in-frame beta chains. Identical CDR3 proteins give one entry, which carries the most common genes and DNA. In this record, the V and J calls reflect TCRdb's handling and not the investigators' own analysis. This sample lists roughly 62,000 distinct CDR3 sequences; over 10% were detected once. Clones ranked in the top ten supply 1.8% of the sample.

A word on this clonotype: There is no known antigen for this receptor. Base qualities are not recorded, but no much larger clone differs from it by a single base.

This sequence uses TRBV5-1 and TRBJ2-7; 9 bases in the middle match TRBD1. The material sequenced was PBMCs. This receptor was identified in a man between 60 and 70 years old in good health. The CDR3 reads as follows: CASAGTGSTYEQYF. The sequence in DNA is TGCGCCAGCGCCGGGACAGGGTCCACCTACGAGCAGTACTTC.